This section outlines one T cell receptor (beta chain) sequence together with its context. Antigen specificity is unknown. PCR employed 60 Vbeta and 13 Jbeta primers. Clones were read by immunoSEQ multiplex PCR, and TCRdb kept only the in-frame ones, dropping some. Among about 160,000 clones listed, around 84% were seen once. The sample originates from a study of cytomegalovirus exposure and HLA in healthy donors. General study points: 16,951 TCR beta sequences were associated with HLA alleles at 0.05 false discovery rate in a later analysis. There were several of the most significant clusters that appeared linked to common viral pathogens in a later analysis. Rarity held for most TCR sequences, but there were some public TCRs that occurred in many donors.

Germline V gene data show CDR1 as MNHNY and CDR2 as SVGAGI (reference sequence). Trimming shortened V by 6 bases and J by 6 bases, and 18 bases separated the two germline ends. This CDR3 has 15 amino acids. The receptor was isolated from a male donor in good health and CMV-seropositive. The sequenced sample consisted of PBMCs. The chain couples TRBV6-6 to TRBJ2-1; D is possibly TRBD1 (6 bases). CDR3 amino acids: CASRTRGDWLNEQFF. CDR3 in DNA: TGTGCCAGCAGGACCAGGGGTGACTGGCTCAATGAGCAGTTCTTC.